This TCR beta chain was documented in a study of Tregs in tolerant kidney transplant recipients. About the study: The nonmyeloablative bone marrow transplants came from related graft donors, with transient mixed chimerism. General study points: Nucleotide sequences could not be compared across some patients' samples due to primer changes.

The CDR3 covers 14 residues. Germline V gene lookup returns CDR1 ENHRY and CDR2 SYGVKD. An overnight rest at 37°C with around 210 IU/ml IL-2 preceded regulatory T cell sorting from thawed PBMCs. About this clone itself: Its antigen is not identified. The junction differs from germline at one of its ends, possibly a read error.

TCRdb's table, derived via immunoSEQ multiplex PCR, lists solely in-frame clones and lacks some. This table holds over 50,000 clones, 70% to 90% found once. The clonotype was recovered from a human donor who received a combined kidney and bone marrow transplant. The V gene is TRBV10-3, the J gene TRBJ2-3; 7 bases map to TRBD2. The sequences come from Tregs from blood, collected before the transplant. CDR3 DNA: TGTGCCCTCAGGCGGGGGACCAGCACAGATACGCAGTATTTT. Translated: CALRRGTSTDTQYF.